This T cell receptor beta chain stems from a study of shared clonotypes between healthy human individuals (dated by TCRdb to 2019 to 2021). With regard to the full study: A couple of women and a few men aged 18 to 49 years were included in the cohort. For each donor, three plates each were used for CD4 naive and CD4 memory, two plates were used for CD8 naive, and one plate was used for CD8 memory. To estimate repertoire size and how much clonotype sharing occurs between individuals, the study deeply sequenced the blood TCR repertoires of about five healthy adults. Libraries were prepared and TCR repertoires were sequenced by different laboratories using diverse techniques, in order to increase sequencing depth and limit assay-specific biases. Between about 0.9 and 10 billion PBMCs per donor were obtained by leukapheresis.

CD8 naive samples were obtained by positive selection for CCR7 among CD45RO-negative cells, yielding a CD45RA+CCR7+ population from which TemRA cells were excluded. Donors were healthy HIV-negative adults with no recently reported acute infections or vaccinations. All donors were Caucasian adults living in Nashville, Tennessee, USA. Blood was obtained by leukapheresis, after which PBMCs were separated by Ficoll-Histopaque density gradient centrifugation and cryopreserved in liquid nitrogen vapor phase. Analytical flow cytometry was used to check the purity and quantity of each magnetically sorted T cell population. Genomic DNA was isolated from each sorted fraction and quantified by UV absorbance on a Nanodrop 2000c. The germline V gene yields SGHAT for CDR1 and FQNNGV for CDR2. The CDR3 numbers 13 residues from cysteine through phenylalanine. This entry keeps only the CDR3 DNA: 39 bases, framed from base 1. V is reduced by 5 bases and J by 8 bases, leaving a spacing of 15 bases between them.

As for this clone: The antigen this receptor binds is unknown. Base qualities are not provided; no much larger clone lies one nucleotide away.

Using the deep immunoSEQ assay, TCR CDR3 regions were amplified from genomic DNA by multiplex PCR. Extracted genomic DNA from each cell subset was distributed evenly across all wells of several immunoSEQ 96-well plates, and each plate was treated as a replicate. For sorted subsets, roughly 200 ng of genomic DNA, equivalent to 25,000 to 35,000 T cell genomes, went into each replicate PCR. Purified libraries were quantified with a Qubit 3.0 fluorometer, sized on a Bioanalyzer 2100, and re-quantified with the KAPA Library Quantification kit. A separate single-read 150-cycle Illumina NextSeq 550 flow cell was used to sequence each immunoSEQ 96-well plate. The original pipeline was this. Because the immunoSEQ output included only junctional sequences and no quality scores, the filtering could not be the same as the filtering used for full-length reads. Sequences were annotated with PyIR, a Python wrapper for IgBLAST v1.9, using IMGT germline references to assign V/J genes and CDR3. Reads were removed for weak V/J assignments (E-value above 1e-6), missing CDR3, stop codons, out-of-frame junctions, or ambiguous translated residues. V3J clonotypes were defined as sequences sharing an identical inferred V gene, J gene, and CDR3 amino acid sequence. Percentage overlap between repertoires was computed as shared unique clonotypes divided by the size of the smaller repertoire. RTK rarefaction, the Chao1 estimator, and Recon v2.1 estimates of unobserved clonotypes were used to assess repertoire richness. For all TCRbeta clonotypes obtained by the gDNA method from a few donors, generation probabilities were computed with OLGA. What TCRdb holds here is the immuneACCESS table cut down to in-frame rearrangements. Part of the clones is not present; checked against another copy, under half of the missing clones reflect an unresolved V gene, and the others are unexplained. The DNA was the basis for D and trimming; V, J and clone size are from that table. The sample yields fewer than 850,000 clones; just over 95% were counted once. The ten most abundant clones make up 0.2% to 0.25% of the sample.

What the work shows at the level of the full study, not this receptor alone: Naive subsets generally had larger estimated clonotype richness than memory subsets. Because the study included only a small number of donors, the genetic and exposure-history diversity represented was limited. Pairwise subsampling led to the expectation that sequencing depth would affect the degree of clonotype sharing among donors. Sampling was limited to blood, and TCR repertoires in tissue likely differ from TCR repertoires in blood. Around 5.4% of naive CD4, 3.5% of naive CD8, approximately 2.2% of memory CD4, and around 0.42% of memory CD8 clonotypes were shared across a few donors. Clonotypes shared by all four sorted-subset donors showed higher generation probabilities than non-shared clonotypes. Rarefaction of sorted-subset datasets indicated incomplete sequencing despite the large sequencing depth.

The rearrangement combines TRBV11-2 with TRBJ1-1, with no reliable assignment of the D segment. Material: naive CD8+ T cells sorted from blood. Taken with the paper, the label for cell subset or site translates to: CD45RA+CCR7+. The sequence was obtained from a man aged 25 to 45 in good health. The CDR3: CASSPLGIGEAFF. The DNA sequence is TGTGCCAGCAGCCCCCTGGGGATTGGGGAAGCTTTCTTT.